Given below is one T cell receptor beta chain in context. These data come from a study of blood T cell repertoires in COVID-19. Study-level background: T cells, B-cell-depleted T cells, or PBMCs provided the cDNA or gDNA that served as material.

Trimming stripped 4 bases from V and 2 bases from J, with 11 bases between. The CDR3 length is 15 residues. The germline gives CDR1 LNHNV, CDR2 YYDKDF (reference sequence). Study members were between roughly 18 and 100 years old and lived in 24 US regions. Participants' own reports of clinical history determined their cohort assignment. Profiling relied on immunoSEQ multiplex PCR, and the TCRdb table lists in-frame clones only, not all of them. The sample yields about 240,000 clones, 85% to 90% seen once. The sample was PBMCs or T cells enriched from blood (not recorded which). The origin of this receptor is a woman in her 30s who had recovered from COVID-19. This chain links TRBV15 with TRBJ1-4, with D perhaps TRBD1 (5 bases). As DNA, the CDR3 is TGTGCCACCAGCACCCCGGACACTACTAATGAAAAACTGTTTTTT. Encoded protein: CATSTPDTTNEKLFF.